This entry is about one TCR beta chain. The data were obtained in a study of blood T cell repertoires in COVID-19. Study-level background: The United States, Italy and Spain were the sources of the acute and convalescent COVID-19 samples.

Germline-derived CDR1 and CDR2 are MNHEY and SVGEGT. CDR3 length: 13 residues. Trimming cost V 6 bases and J 14 bases, with 17 bases left between them. Generated by immunoSEQ multiplex PCR, the TCRdb table keeps only in-frame clones and is missing some. The data show around 250,000 clones, roughly four fifths seen once. This sequence originates from a woman of 80 years or more with acute or convalescent COVID-19. The sequenced sample consisted of peripheral blood. The chain has TRBV6-2 or TRBV6-3 and TRBJ1-6; possible D gene TRBD1, 5 bases. The CDR3 is CASSSRTRGALHF. CDR3 coding DNA: TGTGCCAGCAGCAGTCGGACTCGGGGGGCCCTCCACTTT.